The 19 T cell receptor beta chains given below trace back to one sample, sequenced in a study of blood T cell repertoires in COVID-19. Sequencing used immunoSEQ multiplex PCR; TCRdb keeps in-frame clones, though not all of them. The sample consists of 150,000 to 200,000 clones, roughly 84% of them appearing once. The sequenced sample was peripheral blood. These receptor sequences come from a woman of 80 years or more with active or convalescent COVID-19.

This clone was seen only once. V usage is TRBV12-5 and J usage is TRBJ1-1; D is uncertain. Trimming shortened V by 0 bases and J by 0 bases, and 14 bases separated the two germline ends. Germline lookup yields CDR1 LGHNT and CDR2 FRNRAP. CDR3 size: 17 residues. As DNA, the CDR3 is TGTGCTAGTGGTTTGGTACTCAGTCCGGGGATGAACACTGAAGCTTTCTTT. This gives the protein CASGLVLSPGMNTEAFF.

This sequence joins TRBV3-1 (or the pseudogene TRBV3-2) and TRBJ2-3, with TRBD2 matching 9 bases. This CDR3 comprises 14 residues. Germline CDR1 and CDR2: LGHDT and YNNKEL (reference sequence). V shed 1 base, J shed 7 bases, and the junction held 3 bases outside the gene matches. The CDR3 region is CASSQGRGGYTQYF. The CDR3 coding sequence is TGTGCCAGCAGCCAAGGGCGGGGGGGTTATACGCAGTATTTT.

The chain couples TRBV9 to TRBJ1-5; D gene unclear. This CDR3 is 13 amino acids long. The V gene's germline CDR1 is SGDLS and CDR2 YYNGEE. Trimming stripped 4 bases from V and 7 bases from J, with 12 bases between. The CDR3 is CASSQWEGQPQHF. CDR3 nucleotides: TGTGCCAGCAGCCAATGGGAGGGACAGCCCCAGCATTTT.

The chain recombines TRBV9 with TRBJ2-7; D call uncertain. The V gene lost 0 bases and the J gene lost 6 bases, with 7 bases spanning the gap. This CDR3 has 12 amino acids. Germline V lookup: CDR1 SGDLS, CDR2 YYNGEE. The CDR3 region is CASSVVGGEQYF. The CDR3 coding sequence is TGTGCCAGCAGCGTAGTAGGCGGCGAGCAGTACTTC.

CDR3 sequence: CASIGQRTDTQYF. CDR3 in DNA: TGTGCCAGCATCGGACAGCGCACAGATACGCAGTATTTT. V usage is TRBV2 and J usage is TRBJ2-3, with D perhaps TRBD1 (6 bases). The CDR3 loop spans 13 amino acids. Trimming removed 7 bases from V and 1 base from J, with 9 bases in between. Germline values: CDR1 SNHLY, CDR2 FYNNEI. Looking up the rest from reference TRBV2 and TRBJ2-3 gives the full variable domain: EPEVTQTPSHQVTQMGQEVILRCVPISNHLYFYWYRQILGQKVEFLVSFYNNEISEKSEIFDDQFSVERPDGSNFTLKIRSTKLEDSAMYFCASIGQRTDTQYFGPGTRLTVL.

This chain joins TRBV5-6 and TRBJ2-7; TRBD2 is a possible D gene (7 bases). Germline V gene data show CDR1 as SGHDT and CDR2 as YYEEEE. CDR3 size: 16 residues. The germline V and J ends were trimmed by 4 bases and 2 bases, with 19 bases remaining between them. CDR3 nucleotide sequence: TGTGCCAGCAGCCCGCTCGGGGGGCAGACACCCTACGAGCAGTACTTC. It translates to CASSPLGGQTPYEQYF. The full variable domain, its missing parts supplied by reference TRBV5-6 and TRBJ2-7, is DAGVTQSPTHLIKTRGQQVTLRCSPKSGHDTVSWYQQALGQGPQFIFQYYEEEERQRGNFPDRFSGHQFPNYSSELNVNALLLGDSALYLCASSPLGGQTPYEQYFGPGTRLTVT.

The chain carries TRBV4-1 and TRBJ1-4; D is possibly TRBD1 (6 bases). This CDR3 contains 15 residues. Per the germline V gene, CDR1 is MGHRA and CDR2 is YSYEKL. Trimming removed 0 bases at V and 8 bases at J, with 13 bases between. The CDR3 sequence is CASSQDQGIWEKLFF. CDR3 sequence (DNA): TGCGCCAGCAGCCAAGATCAGGGGATTTGGGAAAAACTGTTTTTT.

The rearrangement uses TRBV6-2 or TRBV6-3 and TRBJ1-3, with D unclear. The V end lost 2 bases, the J end lost 0 bases, and 11 bases lay between the germline ends. The germline V gene has CDR1 MNHEY and CDR2 SVGEGT. The CDR3 runs to 16 residues. In DNA, the CDR3 is TGTGCCAGCAGTTACGACCGACTCCACTCTGGAAACACCATATATTTT. Translated, it gives CASSYDRLHSGNTIYF.

The chain is built from TRBV3-1 (or the pseudogene TRBV3-2) and TRBJ1-2; maybe TRBD1 (5 bases). Trimming shortened V by 4 bases and J by 2 bases, and 11 bases separated the two germline ends. Germline lookup yields CDR1 LGHDT and CDR2 YNNKEL (reference sequence). This CDR3 contains 14 residues. The CDR3 is CASSRDGGNYGYTF. As DNA, the CDR3 is TGTGCCAGCAGCCGGGACGGGGGGAACTATGGCTACACCTTC.

V gene TRBV9 combines with J gene TRBJ2-5, with D tentatively TRBD1 (6 bases). V lost 2 bases and J 2 bases, leaving 13 bases between the germline ends. Germline CDR1 and CDR2: SGDLS and YYNGEE. The CDR3 loop spans 15 amino acids. The CDR3 sequence is CASSVKGVRQETQYF. In DNA form, the CDR3 reads TGTGCCAGCAGCGTCAAGGGGGTGCGACAAGAGACCCAGTACTTC.

The V gene is TRBV7-9, the J gene TRBJ2-5, with TRBD1 identical over 8 bases. The CDR3 loop spans 18 amino acids. Unmatched junction bases numbered 11, after V lost 1 base and J lost 1 base. Germline values: CDR1 SEHNR, CDR2 FQNEAQ (reference sequence). The CDR3 is CASSLVSGGTGLQETQYF. In DNA form, the CDR3 reads TGTGCCAGCAGCTTAGTGTCTGGCGGGACAGGCCTCCAAGAGACCCAGTACTTC. Full variable domain (remainder filled in from reference TRBV7-9 and TRBJ2-5): DTGVSQNPRHKITKRGQNVTFRCDPISEHNRLYWYRQTLGQGPEFLTYFQNEAQLEKSRLLSDRFSAERPKGSFSTLEIQRTEQGDSAMYLCASSLVSGGTGLQETQYFGPGTRLLVL.

This chain joins TRBV2 and TRBJ2-5; 13 bases line up with TRBD2. The CDR3 length is 15 residues. CDR1 SNHLY and CDR2 FYNNEI come from the germline V gene. V shed 6 bases and J 2 bases; nucleotides not matched to a gene: 3. The DNA for the CDR3 is TGTGCCAGCAGAGGACTAGCGGGGGTTCAAGAGACCCAGTACTTC. Amino acid sequence: CASRGLAGVQETQYF.

The V call is TRBV30, the J call TRBJ2-1; the D is unclear. Germline CDR1 GTSNPN, CDR2 SVGIG (reference sequence). V was pared by 5 bases and J by 9 bases, with 17 bases between. The CDR3 contains 13 residues. CDR3 amino acids: CAWGASTIVEQFF. As DNA, the CDR3 is TGTGCCTGGGGAGCGTCCACAATTGTTGAGCAGTTCTTC. Full variable domain (outside the CDR3, taken from reference TRBV30 and TRBJ2-1): SQTIHQWPATLVQPVGSPLSLECTVEGTSNPNLYWYRQAAGRGLQLLFYSVGIGQISSEVPQNLSASRPQDRQFILSSKKLLLSDSGFYLCAWGASTIVEQFFGPGTRLTVL.

The V and J genes are TRBV14 and TRBJ1-2; D is unresolved. V dropped 3 bases and J dropped 8 bases, with 13 bases sitting between them. This CDR3 is built from 13 residues. Germline CDR1 SGHDN, CDR2 FVKESK. CDR3 bases: TGTGCCAGCAGCCACCTAGGTCAGAGGGGCTACACCTTC. Protein product: CASSHLGQRGYTF.

The chain couples TRBV19 to TRBJ1-4; 7 bases are a match to TRBD1. In germline, CDR1 is LNHDA, CDR2 SQIVND (reference sequence). The CDR3 has 17 residues. V shed 2 bases and J 5 bases; nucleotides not matched to a gene: 11. CDR3 coding DNA: TGTGCCAGTAGTATAACGACCTGGGACAGACCGAATGAAAAACTGTTTTTT. It specifies CASSITTWDRPNEKLFF.

The V call is TRBV6-5, the J call TRBJ2-1; D may be TRBD1 (6 bases). The CDR3 contains 14 residues. V was cut by 8 bases and J by 0 bases, with 11 bases left in between. CDR1 and CDR2 (germline): MNHEY, SVGAGI. The CDR3 loop reads CASPGTPSYNEQFF. Here the CDR3 DNA reads TGTGCCAGCCCCGGGACACCCTCCTACAATGAGCAGTTCTTC.

V usage is TRBV6-2 or TRBV6-3 and J usage is TRBJ2-5; 8 bases align to TRBD2. The junction had 12 bases not matched to a gene; V was cut back by 6 bases and J by 3 bases. CDR1 is MNHEY and CDR2 is SVGEGT in the germline V gene. The CDR3 spans 16 residues. The CDR3 here is CASSSVLTSGKETQYF. The CDR3 DNA reads as TGTGCCAGCAGCTCAGTCCTTACTAGCGGTAAAGAGACCCAGTACTTC.

The sample holds a few counts of this clone. The chain combines TRBV2 with TRBJ2-2; maybe TRBD2 (6 bases). The CDR3 consists of 11 residues. V gave up 8 bases and J gave up 6 bases, with 7 bases separating them. In germline, CDR1 is SNHLY, CDR2 FYNNEI. The DNA of the CDR3 is TGTGCCAGCCGGGGGTCCGGGGAGCTGTTTTTT. Translation: CASRGSGELFF.

The rearrangement uses TRBV6-2 or TRBV6-3 and TRBJ1-4; D is uncertain. Germline V gene data show CDR1 as MNHEY and CDR2 as SVGEGT. CDR3 length: 15 amino acids. V was clipped by 5 bases and J by 0 bases, with 10 bases between them. In DNA, the CDR3 is TGTGCCAGCAGTCCAGGAGGTGCAACTAATGAAAAACTGTTTTTT. Its translation is CASSPGGATNEKLFF.